These 4 T cell receptor beta chains were sequenced from one sample in a study of technical replicates of blood from several donors. Only in-frame clones appear in the TCRdb table, and some are missing; sequencing was by immunoSEQ multiplex PCR. This table has 75,000 to 95,000 clones, about 88% appearing once. The sample comprised T cells isolated from PBMCs. The receptors come from a human donor in good health.

This chain links TRBV29-1 with TRBJ2-3; a possible D gene is TRBD2 (6 bases). The V end lost 3 bases, the J end lost 5 bases, and 12 bases lay between the germline ends. CDR3 length: 13 amino acids. Looked up from germline, CDR1 is SQVTM and CDR2 is ANQGSEA. CDR3 in DNA: TGCAGCGTTGATACGGGAGCGATAGATACGCAGTATTTT. Translating it yields CSVDTGAIDTQYF.

The chain joins TRBV6-5 to TRBJ1-1, with 7 positions matching TRBD1. The trim removed 2 bases at V and 10 bases at J, leaving 7 bases unmatched. This CDR3 is 13 amino acids long. Germline-derived CDR1 and CDR2 are MNHEY and SVGAGI. In nucleotides, the CDR3 is TGTGCCAGCAGTTACCCGCGACAGGGTCGAGCTTTCTTT. Translated: CASSYPRQGRAFF.

The V call is TRBV7-9, the J call TRBJ1-5; D is unclear. This CDR3 is built from 14 residues. The V gene lost 3 bases and the J gene lost 7 bases, with 13 bases spanning the gap. Germline V gene data show CDR1 as SEHNR and CDR2 as FQNEAQ (reference sequence). The CDR3 nucleotides read TGTGCCAGCAGCTTTCCGGGTCCGAAGCAGCCCCAGCATTTT. This codes for CASSFPGPKQPQHF.

The chain employs TRBV6-1 and TRBJ1-5; a possible D gene is TRBD1 (5 bases). Germline V gives CDR1 MNHNS, CDR2 SASEGT. Trimming cost V 3 bases and J 4 bases, with 7 bases left between them. This CDR3 region has 13 residues. CDR3 protein: CASSDRENQPQHF. The CDR3 bases are TGTGCCAGCAGTGACAGGGAAAATCAGCCCCAGCATTTT.